This entry features one TCR beta chain sequence. This clone's antigen is unknown. The input lacks base qualities; no much larger clone sits a single base away. The germline V gene sets CDR1 to SGHVS and CDR2 to FQNEAQ. Including the terminal cysteine and phenylalanine, the CDR3 comprises 10 residues. The kept DNA is CDR3 alone, 30 bases in frame from the first base. V lost 10 bases and J lost 11 bases; the stretch between them is 14 bases long. The receptor library was made with RT-PCR. Sequencer: Illumina HiSeq 2500. TCRdb's own reprocessing of the public reads used fastp at Q25 and MiXCR and kept productive beta chains. Rows with one shared CDR3 protein collapse into an entry with the most common genes and DNA. The sample table lists roughly 620,000 distinct CDR3 sequences, 11% of them with a count of one. The ten largest clones take up approximately 10% of the sample. This sample is part of a study of response to subunit inactivated influenza vaccine (dated by TCRdb to 2016 to 2018). As for the study more broadly: The study used deep quantitative T cell receptor repertoire profiling to track responses to a trivalent subunit inactivated influenza vaccine.

What the study reported, not specific to this receptor: According to the authors, only a limited number of new T cells may be recruited by each seasonal influenza vaccination.

The same data also contributed to another study, on T cells expressing NK-cell markers. The second study also describes: TCR beta cDNA libraries were prepared using 5'RACE template switching, which introduced a universal primer site and unique molecular identifiers. Three sorted T-cell subsets (CD3+CD56+NKG2C+, CD3+CD56+NKG2C- and CD3+CD56-NKG2C+) from several donors had their TCR beta-chain repertoires profiled. Seven of the eight sequenced donors were HCMV-seropositive and one was HCMV-seronegative. To restrict sorting to alphabetaTCR-expressing T cells, an anti-gammadeltaTCR antibody was added in several experiments. For roughly six donors, the dominant CD3+CD56+NKG2C+ clonotypes were among the top 10 CD8+ clonotypes and accounted for roughly 1.0-8% of CD8+ T cells. Those dominant clonotypes were again the most abundant among CD3+CD56-NKG2C+ cells in several donors, at about 25-60.1%. Whether the expanded NKG2C-expressing T cell clones were specific for HCMV antigens remained unclear. The study sequenced eight donors, all healthy volunteers chosen at random: three men and five women. HCMV-specific IgG was detected in serum with a commercial ELISA kit to determine HCMV serostatus. Peripheral blood mononuclear cells were isolated from blood by Ficoll density gradient centrifugation. For about 6 donors, unsorted PBMC were also used to sequence bulk peripheral blood T-cell repertoires. cDNA synthesis was primed from the TCR beta constant segment and was followed by two successive PCR amplification steps. Libraries were sequenced as 2 x 150 bp reads on Illumina HiSeq 2000/2500, MiSeq or NextSeq. MIGEC was used to demultiplex reads and group the reads by UMI, and MiTCR was used to assemble and quantify clonotypes. To exclude erroneous sequences, any TCR cDNA sequence not supported by at least two reads was discarded. Downstream repertoire analysis used the tcR package, and clonotypes were matched across fractions by CDR3 nucleotide sequence plus V segment. VDJmatch was used to annotate antigen specificity against VDJdb, with one amino acid substitution in CDR3 allowed.

The chain uses TRBV7-8 and TRBJ1-1, and TRBD1 may be the D gene, going by 5 matching bases. The sequenced sample was PBMCs from blood, obtained on the day of vaccination. The TCR was taken from a man in his fifties or sixties who received an inactivated influenza vaccine. Donor details come from another sample of the same person, matched by shared clones. CDR3 reads: CATGDSGAFF. Read as DNA, the sequence is TGTGCCACGGGGGATAGTGGGGCTTTCTTT.